The clone carrying this T cell receptor beta chain showed up just a few times. Its antigen is unknown. This sample is drawn from a study of T cell responses to AZD1222 COVID-19 vaccine. Study background: Pooling covered second doses at about 4 or about 12 weeks.

The V gene lost 6 bases and the J gene lost 6 bases, with 18 bases spanning the gap. CDR1 is MNHNY and CDR2 is SVGAGI in the germline V gene (reference sequence). The CDR3 runs 16 residues. Notes on the study in general: Spike-specific TCR breadth rose after two AZD1222 doses, and depth rose as well. Vaccine-related CD4 TCRs covered spike, predominating at 160-218 and 743-854. The donor cohort was predominantly white British with a female majority, and clonal diversity may have been underestimated.

Repertoires were generated with immunoSEQ multiplex PCR, while TCRdb's copy carries only in-frame clones and drops some. The sample shows 130,000 to 150,000 clones, about 87% of them seen only once. The material sequenced was peripheral blood, taken on day 0 of AZD1222 vaccination. This sequence joins TRBV6-6 and TRBJ1-6, with D perhaps matching TRBD1 (5 bases). The receptor comes from an adult in good health. CDR3 amino acids: CASSRSPTAGNSPLHF. Written as DNA, the CDR3 is TGTGCCAGCAGCCGATCGCCGACAGCGGGTAATTCACCCCTCCACTTT.